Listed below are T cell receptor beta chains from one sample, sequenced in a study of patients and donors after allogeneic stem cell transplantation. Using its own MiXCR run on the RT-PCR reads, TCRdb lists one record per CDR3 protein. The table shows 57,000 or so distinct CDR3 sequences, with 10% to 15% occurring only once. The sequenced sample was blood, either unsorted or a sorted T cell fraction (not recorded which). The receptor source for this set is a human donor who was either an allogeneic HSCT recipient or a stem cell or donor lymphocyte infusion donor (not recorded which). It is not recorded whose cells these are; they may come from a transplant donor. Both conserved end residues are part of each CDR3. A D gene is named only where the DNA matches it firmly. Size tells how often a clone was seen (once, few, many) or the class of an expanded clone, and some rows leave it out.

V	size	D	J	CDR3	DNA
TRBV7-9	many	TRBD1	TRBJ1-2	CASSSGQDPNYGYTF	TGTGCCAGCAGCTCGGGACAGGATCCTAACTATGGCTACACCTTC
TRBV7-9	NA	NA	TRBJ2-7	CASSLEIGRGHEQYF	TGTGCCAGCAGCTTAGAAATCGGCAGGGGTCACGAGCAGTACTTC
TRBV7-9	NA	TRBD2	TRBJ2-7	CASSCGTSGRAIFTYEQYF	TGTGCCAGCAGCTGTGGGACTAGCGGGAGAGCCATCTTCACCTACGAGCAGTACTTC
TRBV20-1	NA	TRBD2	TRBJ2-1	CSAREIGSGRVSDEQFF	TGCAGTGCTAGAGAGATCGGTAGCGGGAGGGTGAGCGATGAGCAGTTCTTC
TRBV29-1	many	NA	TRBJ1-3	CSVEGGGNTIYF	TGCAGCGTTGAAGGTGGAGGGAACACCATATATTTT
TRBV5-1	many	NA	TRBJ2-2	CASSRRPWEQNTGELFF	TGCGCCAGCAGCCGCCGGCCGTGGGAACAAAACACCGGGGAGCTGTTTTTT
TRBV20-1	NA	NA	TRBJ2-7	CSAIVGGEQYF	TGCAGTGCTATAGTTGGGGGCGAGCAGTACTTC
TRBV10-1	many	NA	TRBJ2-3	CASTPSQVPTDTQYF	TGCGCCAGCACCCCCAGCCAGGTCCCCACAGATACGCAGTATTTT
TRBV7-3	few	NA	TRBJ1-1	CASSPGGGMSTEAFF	TGTGCCAGCAGCCCCGGGGGGGGAATGAGCACTGAAGCTTTCTTT
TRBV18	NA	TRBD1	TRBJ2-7	CASSPGTGVDEQYF	TGTGCCAGCTCACCGGGGACAGGGGTCGACGAGCAGTACTTC
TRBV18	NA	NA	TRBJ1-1	CASSPVVDTEAFF	TGTGCCAGCTCACCAGTCGTGGACACTGAAGCTTTCTTT
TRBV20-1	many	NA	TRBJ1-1	CNVVGNTEAFF	TGCAACGTTGTGGGGAACACTGAAGCTTTCTTT
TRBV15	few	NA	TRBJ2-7	CATSRITRLGEDEQYF	TGTGCCACCAGCAGGATCACCCGCCTAGGGGAAGACGAGCAGTACTTC
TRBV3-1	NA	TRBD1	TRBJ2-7	CASSIRDRAGEQYF	TGTGCCAGCAGCATCCGGGACAGGGCTGGCGAGCAGTACTTC
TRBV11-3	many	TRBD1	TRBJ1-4	CASSLTRGLGEKLFF	TGTGCCAGCAGCTTAACAAGGGGGCTAGGAGAAAAACTGTTTTTT
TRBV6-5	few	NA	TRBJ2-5	CASSYNSLTGTQYF	TGTGCCAGCAGTTACAACTCCTTAACTGGGACCCAGTACTTC
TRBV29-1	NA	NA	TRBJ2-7	CSVEDAAGKDEQYF	TGCAGCGTTGAAGATGCGGCAGGGAAGGACGAGCAGTACTTC
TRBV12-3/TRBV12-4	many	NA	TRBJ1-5	CASSGNSNQPQHF	TGTGCCAGCAGTGGAAATAGCAATCAGCCCCAGCATTTT
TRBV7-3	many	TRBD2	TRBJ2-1	CASSSSGSLGEQFF	TGTGCCAGCAGCTCTAGCGGGAGCCTGGGTGAGCAGTTCTTC
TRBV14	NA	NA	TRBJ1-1	CASSQGYRGINTEAFF	TGTGCCAGCAGCCAAGGCTACCGGGGGATAAACACTGAAGCTTTCTTT
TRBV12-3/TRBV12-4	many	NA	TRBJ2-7	CASSMGRNYEQYF	TGTGCCAGCAGCATGGGTCGGAATTACGAGCAGTACTTC
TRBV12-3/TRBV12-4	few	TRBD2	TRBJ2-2	CASSPTTSGHTGELFF	TGTGCCAGCAGTCCTACGACTAGCGGTCACACCGGGGAGCTGTTTTTT
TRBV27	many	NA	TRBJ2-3	CASSLGFTDTQYF	TGTGCCAGCAGTTTAGGCTTCACAGATACGCAGTATTTT
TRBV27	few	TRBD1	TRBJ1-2	CASSFGQGARGYTF	TGTGCCAGCAGTTTTGGACAGGGGGCACGGGGCTACACCTTC
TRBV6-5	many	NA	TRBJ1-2	CASSYSQDGGGYGYTF	TGTGCCAGCAGTTACTCCCAGGACGGTGGGGGCTATGGCTACACCTTC
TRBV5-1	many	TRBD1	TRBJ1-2	CASSSQGADGGYTF	TGCGCCAGCAGCTCGCAGGGGGCAGATGGTGGCTACACCTTC
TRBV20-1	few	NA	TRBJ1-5	CSARQGNQPQHF	TGCAGTGCTAGGCAGGGTAATCAGCCCCAGCATTTT
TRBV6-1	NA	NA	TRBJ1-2	CASSDMTGVGGYTF	TGTGCCAGCAGTGATATGACGGGCGTCGGAGGCTACACCTTC
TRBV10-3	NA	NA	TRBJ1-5	CAISELQDREGGNQPQHF	TGTGCCATCAGTGAGCTCCAGGACCGAGAAGGGGGCAATCAGCCCCAGCATTTT
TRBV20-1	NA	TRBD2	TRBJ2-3	CSARDLRLAATDTQYF	TGCAGTGCTAGAGATTTGCGACTAGCGGCCACAGATACGCAGTATTTT
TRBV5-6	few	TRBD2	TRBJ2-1	CASSFRTSGGTYNEQFF	TGTGCCAGCAGCTTTCGGACTAGCGGGGGAACCTACAATGAGCAGTTCTTC
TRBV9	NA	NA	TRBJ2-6	CASSVAGAQGANVLTF	TGTGCCAGCAGCGTAGCGGGGGCGCAGGGGGCCAACGTCCTGACTTTC
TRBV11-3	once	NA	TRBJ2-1	CASRGHGQYNEQFF	TGTGCCAGCAGAGGACACGGACAATACAATGAGCAGTTCTTC
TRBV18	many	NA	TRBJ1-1	CASSPPGWENTEAFF	TGTGCCAGCTCACCACCAGGATGGGAAAACACTGAAGCTTTCTTT
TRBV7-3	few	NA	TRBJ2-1	CASSPFPRASYNEQFF	TGTGCCAGCAGCCCCTTTCCCCGCGCGTCCTACAATGAGCAGTTCTTC
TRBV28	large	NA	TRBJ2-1	CASSLEWFDEQFF	TGTGCCAGCAGTTTAGAGTGGTTCGATGAGCAGTTCTTC
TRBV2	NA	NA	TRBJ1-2	CASSEVGANYGYTF	TGTGCCAGCAGTGAAGTAGGGGCTAACTATGGCTACACCTTC
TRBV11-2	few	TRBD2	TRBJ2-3	CASILLLAGAHTDTQYF	TGTGCCAGCATCCTCCTCCTAGCGGGAGCGCACACAGATACGCAGTATTTT
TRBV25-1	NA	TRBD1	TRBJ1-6	CASSQGQDNSPLHF	TGTGCCAGCAGTCAGGGACAGGATAATTCACCCCTCCACTTT
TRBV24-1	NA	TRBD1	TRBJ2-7	CATSSPRDRGNEQYF	TGTGCCACCAGTTCCCCCCGGGACAGGGGCAACGAGCAGTACTTC
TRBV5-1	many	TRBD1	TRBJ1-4	CASSPRDSLNEKLFF	TGCGCCAGCAGCCCCCGGGACAGCCTCAATGAAAAACTGTTTTTT
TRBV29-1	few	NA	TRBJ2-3	CSVSGKATDTQYF	TGCAGCGTCTCAGGGAAAGCCACAGATACGCAGTATTTT
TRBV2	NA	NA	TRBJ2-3	CASGVESAPSLTDTQYF	TGTGCCAGCGGGGTCGAGAGCGCCCCTTCTCTCACAGATACGCAGTATTTT
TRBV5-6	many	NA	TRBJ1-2	CASSLATGGNNYGYTF	TGTGCCAGCAGCTTGGCCACAGGAGGTAACAACTATGGCTACACCTTC
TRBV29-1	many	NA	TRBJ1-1	CSVVRQGNTEAFF	TGCAGCGTTGTGCGGCAGGGAAACACTGAAGCTTTCTTT
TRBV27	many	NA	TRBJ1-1	CASSRGTEAFF	TGTGCCAGCAGCCGAGGGACTGAAGCTTTCTTT
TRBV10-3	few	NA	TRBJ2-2	CANSGQRETTGELFF	TGTGCCAACTCTGGACAGCGTGAAACCACCGGGGAGCTGTTTTTT
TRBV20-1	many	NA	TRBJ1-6	CSAGTAASYNSPLHF	TGCAGTGCTGGGACGGCAGCTTCCTATAATTCACCCCTCCACTTT
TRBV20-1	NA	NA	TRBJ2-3	CSARIRTSTDTQYF	TGCAGTGCTAGAATTAGGACTAGCACAGATACGCAGTATTTT
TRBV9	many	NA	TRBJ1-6	CASSESRAGSPLHF	TGTGCCAGCAGCGAGTCCAGGGCTGGTTCACCCCTCCACTTT
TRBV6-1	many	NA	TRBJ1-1	CASSANLMSTEAFF	TGTGCCAGCAGTGCTAACCTAATGAGCACTGAAGCTTTCTTT
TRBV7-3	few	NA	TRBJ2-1	CASSLHASRASYNEQFF	TGTGCCAGCAGCTTACACGCTAGCCGCGCCTCCTACAATGAGCAGTTCTTC
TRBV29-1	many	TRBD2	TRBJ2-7	CSVLNRGGLDEQYF	TGCAGCGTTCTCAACCGGGGGGGCTTGGACGAGCAGTACTTC
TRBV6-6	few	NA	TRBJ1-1	CASSDQGQGTEAFF	TGTGCCAGCAGCGACCAGGGGCAGGGCACTGAAGCTTTCTTT
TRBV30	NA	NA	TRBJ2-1	CAWSVVRGRSSYNEQFF	TGTGCCTGGAGTGTGGTAAGAGGCCGGAGCTCCTACAATGAGCAGTTCTTC
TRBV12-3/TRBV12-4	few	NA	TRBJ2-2	CASSGKSGELFF	TGTGCCAGCAGTGGGAAGTCCGGGGAGCTGTTTTTT
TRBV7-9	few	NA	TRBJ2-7	CASSPPGGEQYF	TGTGCCAGCAGCCCACCCGGTGGCGAGCAGTACTTC